Listed below are T cell receptor beta chains from one sample, sequenced in a study of blood T cell repertoires in COVID-19. Assay used: immunoSEQ multiplex PCR; TCRdb lists only in-frame clones, some missing. The sample contains tens of thousands of clones, over 75% of which appear only once. Sequenced sample: peripheral blood. These receptors were obtained from a human donor in a cohort sampled during active COVID-19. The CDR3 runs from the conserved cysteine through the conserved F or W. The order of the fields is CDR3 protein, CDR3 DNA, clone size, V gene, J gene, D gene. A D gene is named only where the DNA matches it firmly. Not every row has a clone size; where given, it reads once, few, many or a size class.

CDR3 protein: CASATTGLAEFF
CDR3 DNA: TGTGCCAGCGCAACGACAGGGCTGGCTGAGTTCTTC
clone size: once
V gene: TRBV12-3/TRBV12-4
J gene: TRBJ2-1
D gene: TRBD1

CDR3 protein: CASSAGTDTQYF
CDR3 DNA: TGTGCCAGCAGCGCAGGGACAGATACGCAGTATTTT
clone size: -
V gene: TRBV6-4
J gene: TRBJ2-3
D gene: -

CDR3 protein: CASSFRTGTPEAFF
CDR3 DNA: TGTGCCAGCAGCTTCAGGACAGGGACCCCTGAAGCTTTCTTT
clone size: -
V gene: TRBV7-2
J gene: TRBJ1-1
D gene: TRBD1

CDR3 protein: CASSLDGAGKNQPQHF
CDR3 DNA: TGCGCCAGCAGCTTGGACGGTGCGGGTAAAAATCAGCCCCAGCATTTT
clone size: -
V gene: TRBV5-1
J gene: TRBJ1-5
D gene: -

CDR3 protein: CATSEPGQGNYGYTF
CDR3 DNA: TGTGCCACCAGTGAGCCGGGACAGGGGAACTATGGCTACACCTTC
clone size: -
V gene: TRBV24-1
J gene: TRBJ1-2
D gene: TRBD1

CDR3 protein: CASSLGAAQTSDTQYF
CDR3 DNA: TGTGCCAGCAGCTTAGGGGCAGCCCAAACCTCAGATACGCAGTATTTT
clone size: -
V gene: TRBV7-6
J gene: TRBJ2-3
D gene: -

CDR3 protein: CASSPQGTEQYF
CDR3 DNA: TGTGCCAGCTCACCCCAGGGGACCGAGCAGTACTTC
clone size: -
V gene: TRBV18
J gene: TRBJ2-7
D gene: -

CDR3 protein: CASSLGRQGTDTQYF
CDR3 DNA: TGCGCCAGCAGCTTGGGCCGACAAGGCACAGATACGCAGTATTTT
clone size: -
V gene: TRBV5-1
J gene: TRBJ2-3
D gene: -

CDR3 protein: CASSLNSATNEKLFF
CDR3 DNA: TGTGCCAGCAGCTTGAATTCTGCAACTAATGAAAAACTGTTTTTT
clone size: -
V gene: TRBV5-5
J gene: TRBJ1-4
D gene: -

CDR3 protein: CASSLAADTQYF
CDR3 DNA: TGTGCCAGCAGCTTGGCCGCAGATACGCAGTATTTT
clone size: -
V gene: TRBV5-4
J gene: TRBJ2-3
D gene: -

CDR3 protein: CASSNPGTGGRGTQYF
CDR3 DNA: TGTGCCAGCAGTAACCCCGGGACAGGGGGCCGTGGGACCCAGTACTTC
clone size: once
V gene: TRBV2
J gene: TRBJ2-5
D gene: TRBD1

CDR3 protein: CASSATGGEQYF
CDR3 DNA: TGTGCCAGCAGCGCGACAGGGGGCGAGCAGTACTTC
clone size: -
V gene: TRBV3-1/TRBV3-2
J gene: TRBJ2-7
D gene: TRBD1

CDR3 protein: CASRRGWVGYEQYF
CDR3 DNA: TGTGCCAGCAGACGGGGGTGGGTTGGGTACGAGCAGTACTTC
clone size: -
V gene: TRBV6-5
J gene: TRBJ2-7
D gene: -

CDR3 protein: CSASYGTGTYNEQFF
CDR3 DNA: TGCAGTGCTAGTTACGGGACAGGGACTTACAATGAGCAGTTCTTC
clone size: -
V gene: TRBV20-1
J gene: TRBJ2-1
D gene: TRBD1

CDR3 protein: CASSSRLAGGSFYTGELFF
CDR3 DNA: TGTGCCAGCAGCTCCCGACTAGCGGGGGGATCCTTCTACACCGGGGAGCTGTTTTTT
clone size: -
V gene: TRBV11-2
J gene: TRBJ2-2
D gene: TRBD2

CDR3 protein: CASSYSGTGYGYTF
CDR3 DNA: TGTGCCAGCAGCTATTCCGGGACAGGGTATGGCTACACCTTC
clone size: -
V gene: TRBV7-2
J gene: TRBJ1-2
D gene: TRBD1

CDR3 protein: CASSLVAGGLYNEQFF
CDR3 DNA: TGTGCCAGCAGCCTAGTAGCGGGAGGGTTATACAATGAGCAGTTCTTC
clone size: -
V gene: TRBV7-2
J gene: TRBJ2-1
D gene: TRBD2

CDR3 protein: CASSLAGGTNHNEQFF
CDR3 DNA: TGTGCCAGCAGCTTAGCCGGGGGGACAAACCACAATGAGCAGTTCTTC
clone size: -
V gene: TRBV11-3
J gene: TRBJ2-1
D gene: -

CDR3 protein: CASSARQVDNEQFF
CDR3 DNA: TGTGCCAGCAGTGCCAGACAGGTTGACAATGAGCAGTTCTTC
clone size: -
V gene: TRBV2
J gene: TRBJ2-1
D gene: -

CDR3 protein: CASSGTGAGNTIYF
CDR3 DNA: TGTGCCAGTAGCGGGACAGGGGCTGGAAACACCATATATTTT
clone size: -
V gene: TRBV19
J gene: TRBJ1-3
D gene: TRBD1

CDR3 protein: CASKSPGQVPGEQYF
CDR3 DNA: TGTGCCAGCAAGAGCCCGGGACAGGTACCTGGAGAGCAGTACTTC
clone size: -
V gene: TRBV6-5
J gene: TRBJ2-7
D gene: TRBD1

CDR3 protein: CASSKTGANQPQHF
CDR3 DNA: TGTGCCAGCAGCAAAACAGGGGCAAATCAGCCCCAGCATTTT
clone size: -
V gene: TRBV25-1
J gene: TRBJ1-5
D gene: TRBD1

CDR3 protein: CAWRGLQGDPGEQYF
CDR3 DNA: TGTGCCTGGAGGGGGTTGCAGGGCGACCCTGGGGAGCAGTACTTC
clone size: -
V gene: TRBV30
J gene: TRBJ2-7
D gene: -

CDR3 protein: CASTWGGGTGELFF
CDR3 DNA: TGTGCCAGCACCTGGGGGGGAGGCACCGGGGAGCTGTTTTTT
clone size: -
V gene: TRBV6-6
J gene: TRBJ2-2
D gene: TRBD2

CDR3 protein: CASSLVGYEQFF
CDR3 DNA: TGTGCCAGCAGCTTGGTCGGGTATGAGCAGTTCTTC
clone size: -
V gene: TRBV5-5
J gene: TRBJ2-1
D gene: -

CDR3 protein: CASSLAGRWAYYEQYF
CDR3 DNA: TGTGCCAGCAGTTTGGCCGGGAGGTGGGCATACTACGAGCAGTACTTC
clone size: -
V gene: TRBV28
J gene: TRBJ2-7
D gene: TRBD2

CDR3 protein: CASSFIQGSEQYF
CDR3 DNA: TGTGCCAGCAGTTTTATACAGGGGAGTGAGCAGTACTTC
clone size: -
V gene: TRBV12-3/TRBV12-4
J gene: TRBJ2-7
D gene: TRBD1

CDR3 protein: CASSLWGAGANVLTF
CDR3 DNA: TGTGCCAGCAGCTTGTGGGGCGCAGGGGCCAACGTCCTGACTTTC
clone size: -
V gene: TRBV5-4
J gene: TRBJ2-6
D gene: -

CDR3 protein: CATSEMGQNLYEQYF
CDR3 DNA: TGTGCCACCAGTGAAATGGGACAGAACCTCTACGAGCAGTACTTC
clone size: -
V gene: TRBV24-1
J gene: TRBJ2-7
D gene: TRBD1

CDR3 protein: CASSLGQGVEKLFF
CDR3 DNA: TGTGCCAGCAGTCTGGGACAGGGGGTTGAAAAACTGTTTTTT
clone size: few
V gene: TRBV28
J gene: TRBJ1-4
D gene: TRBD1

CDR3 protein: CASKRNRGYYEQYF
CDR3 DNA: TGCGCCAGCAAACGGAACAGGGGGTACTACGAGCAGTACTTC
clone size: medium-sized
V gene: TRBV5-1
J gene: TRBJ2-7
D gene: TRBD1

CDR3 protein: CASSSRGGGSPRSGYTF
CDR3 DNA: TGTGCCAGCAGCTCCCGGGGGGGTGGATCCCCGCGTTCAGGCTACACCTTC
clone size: few
V gene: TRBV7-8
J gene: TRBJ1-2
D gene: -

CDR3 protein: CASSGASGSTDTQYF
CDR3 DNA: TGTGCCAGCAGCGGGGCTAGCGGGAGCACAGATACGCAGTATTTT
clone size: -
V gene: TRBV5-4
J gene: TRBJ2-3
D gene: TRBD2

CDR3 protein: CASSENRAGARNEQFF
CDR3 DNA: TGTGCCAGCTCAGAGAATAGAGCGGGAGCGAGGAATGAGCAGTTCTTC
clone size: -
V gene: TRBV18
J gene: TRBJ2-1
D gene: TRBD2

CDR3 protein: CASSSTGNNGYTF
CDR3 DNA: TGTGCCAGCAGTTCGACAGGAAATAATGGCTACACCTTC
clone size: -
V gene: TRBV6-6
J gene: TRBJ1-2
D gene: -

CDR3 protein: CASSRGPYGYTF
CDR3 DNA: TGTGCCAGCAGCAGGGGGCCCTATGGCTACACCTTC
clone size: -
V gene: TRBV3-1/TRBV3-2
J gene: TRBJ1-2
D gene: TRBD1

CDR3 protein: CASSLTGLAGYNEQFF
CDR3 DNA: TGCGCCAGCAGCTTGACAGGGCTAGCCGGGTACAATGAGCAGTTCTTC
clone size: -
V gene: TRBV5-1
J gene: TRBJ2-1
D gene: -

CDR3 protein: CASSPYGQQAARAKTQYF
CDR3 DNA: TGTGCCAGCAGCCCTTATGGACAGCAGGCCGCTCGGGCGAAGACCCAGTACTTC
clone size: -
V gene: TRBV3-1/TRBV3-2
J gene: TRBJ2-5
D gene: -

CDR3 protein: CASTRTGDYEQYF
CDR3 DNA: TGTGCCAGTACCCGGACAGGCGACTACGAGCAGTACTTC
clone size: -
V gene: TRBV19
J gene: TRBJ2-7
D gene: TRBD1

CDR3 protein: CASRDRRNTEAFF
CDR3 DNA: TGTGCCAGCCGGGACAGAAGGAACACTGAAGCTTTCTTT
clone size: -
V gene: TRBV6-5
J gene: TRBJ1-1
D gene: TRBD1

CDR3 protein: CASSLARAGVGSQPQHF
CDR3 DNA: TGTGCCAGCAGCTTGGCCAGGGCAGGGGTTGGCAGTCAGCCCCAGCATTTT
clone size: -
V gene: TRBV5-8
J gene: TRBJ1-5
D gene: -

CDR3 protein: CATSEGGRSYNEQFF
CDR3 DNA: TGTGCCACCAGTGAAGGTGGGAGGTCCTACAATGAGCAGTTCTTC
clone size: few
V gene: TRBV24-1
J gene: TRBJ2-1
D gene: -

CDR3 protein: CASSVVGGLGGYTF
CDR3 DNA: TGTGCCAGCAGCGTAGTAGGGGGCCTTGGTGGCTACACCTTC
clone size: -
V gene: TRBV9
J gene: TRBJ1-2
D gene: TRBD1

CDR3 protein: CASSEGRAGINQPQHF
CDR3 DNA: TGTGCCAGCAGTGAAGGTCGGGCGGGGATCAATCAGCCCCAGCATTTT
clone size: once
V gene: TRBV6-1
J gene: TRBJ1-5
D gene: -